This TCR beta chain was sequenced in a study of T-cell memory formation after mild COVID-19. Each CDR3 protein gets one entry after TCRdb re-called the 5' RACE reads with MiXCR. The sample consists of a few hundred thousand distinct CDR3 sequences, nearly 25% of them appearing once. This clonotype appeared many times. Sequencing was carried out using PBMCs or a T cell subset sorted from them (not recorded which). This receptor was obtained from an adult woman who had mild COVID-19 (a few samples of this study predate the infection). Cell type and time point are not known.

The CDR3 is CASSQGVQETQYF. The CDR3 nucleotides are TGCGCCAGCAGCCAAGGCGTACAAGAGACCCAGTACTTC. V and J are TRBV4-1 and TRBJ2-5; D not certain. The CDR3 spans 13 residues. V was trimmed by 1 base and J by 2 bases, leaving 5 bases between them. Germline V gene data show CDR1 as MGHRA and CDR2 as YSYEKL.